This is a list of T cell receptor beta chains from one sample in a study of T cell responses to AZD1222 COVID-19 vaccine. The data were produced by immunoSEQ multiplex PCR, yet TCRdb's version contains in-frame clones alone and is incomplete. Of some 200,000 clones listed, approximately 91% are singletons. The material was peripheral blood, obtained on day 0 of AZD1222 vaccination. These receptors originate from an adult in good health. Each CDR3 is given with its conserved first and last residue. The order of the fields is D gene, clone size, J gene, V gene, CDR3 DNA, CDR3 protein. A D gene is named only where the DNA matches it firmly. Some rows mark clone size as missing; the rest say once, few, many or name a class of expanded clone.

>NA|NA|TRBJ1-5|TRBV6-7
TGTGCCAGCAGTAGGGCGGGTCGCCCACAGCCCCAGCATTTT
CASSRAGRPQPQHF
>TRBD2|NA|TRBJ2-7|TRBV6-2/TRBV6-3
TGTGCCAGCAGTTACTCCCCTAGCGGGAGGTTTGTTGACGAGCAGTACTTC
CASSYSPSGRFVDEQYF
>TRBD2|NA|TRBJ2-5|TRBV7-7
TGTGCTAGCAGCTTGGGTAGCGGGGCGTTAGGAGAGACCCAGTACTTC
CASSLGSGALGETQYF
>NA|NA|TRBJ2-7|TRBV7-8
TGTGCCAGCAGCACCCCGGGAATCAACAACTACGAGCAGTACTTC
CASSTPGINNYEQYF
>NA|NA|TRBJ1-1|TRBV7-9
TGTGCCAGCAGCTTAGAGGTTCAGGTTTATCCTGGGGCTTTCTTT
CASSLEVQVYPGAFF
>TRBD2|NA|TRBJ2-3|TRBV9
TGTGCCAGCAGCCCAGGACTAGCGGGGAACACAGATACGCAGTATTTT
CASSPGLAGNTDTQYF
>TRBD1|NA|TRBJ2-1|TRBV9
TGTGCCAGCAGCTTGGGACAGGGGAAGTACAATGAGCAGTTCTTC
CASSLGQGKYNEQFF
>NA|NA|TRBJ1-1|TRBV5-1
TGCGCCAGCAGCTCCGGACTGAACACTGAAGCTTTCTTT
CASSSGLNTEAFF
>TRBD2|NA|TRBJ2-2|TRBV4-3
TGCGCCAGCAGCCCCGGGACGTCCGGACTAGCGTCTACCGGGGAGCTGTTTTTT
CASSPGTSGLASTGELFF
>NA|NA|TRBJ2-5|TRBV29-1
TGCAGCGTTGGTTCTGACACGGAGACCCAAGAGACCCAGTACTTC
CSVGSDTETQETQYF
>NA|NA|TRBJ2-5|TRBV27
TGTGCCAGCAGTTTATCGTCGGTCCTCCCGTACCAAGAGACCCAGTACTTC
CASSLSSVLPYQETQYF
>NA|NA|TRBJ2-3|TRBV7-2
TGTGCCAGCAGCTTACTGGGGGGATCTAGCACAGATACGCAGTATTTT
CASSLLGGSSTDTQYF
>NA|NA|TRBJ1-2|TRBV29-1
TGCAGCGTTGAGAACGGGTTGGGACATAACTATGGCTACACCTTC
CSVENGLGHNYGYTF
>TRBD1|NA|TRBJ2-7|TRBV11-1
TGTGCCAGCAGCTTATACGGGACAGGAGGGGAGCAGTACTTC
CASSLYGTGGEQYF
>NA|NA|TRBJ1-4|TRBV5-1
TGCGCCAGCAGCTCCAGGGGTTCTAATGAAAAACTGTTTTTT
CASSSRGSNEKLFF
>NA|few|TRBJ2-1|TRBV28
TGTGCCAGCAGTTCCCCGACTAGGGGCCCGTTGGATGAGCAGTTCTTC
CASSSPTRGPLDEQFF
>TRBD2|NA|TRBJ2-7|TRBV20-1
TGCAGTGCTAGTAGGCTAGCGGGCGACGAGCAGTACTTC
CSASRLAGDEQYF
>TRBD2|NA|TRBJ2-3|TRBV4-2
TGTGCCAGCAGCCAAGTTTCAGCGGGGACCACAGATACGCAGTATTTT
CASSQVSAGTTDTQYF
>NA|once|TRBJ2-3|TRBV7-7
TGTGCCAGCAGCTTAGAACAGGGACGCACAGATACGCAGTATTTT
CASSLEQGRTDTQYF
>NA|NA|TRBJ2-2|TRBV5-4
TGTGCCAGCAGCTTGGAAACAGGGAAGGCCATCACCGGGGAGCTGTTTTTT
CASSLETGKAITGELFF
>NA|NA|TRBJ1-1|TRBV29-1
TGCAGCGTAGCGAAGACGGGGAACACTGAAGCTTTCTTT
CSVAKTGNTEAFF
>NA|NA|TRBJ1-1|TRBV6-5
TGTGCCAGCAGCACGGGAAGTCTGACGGCTTTCTTT
CASSTGSLTAFF
>NA|NA|TRBJ2-7|TRBV6-5
TGTGCCAGCAGTTACTTGGGAAATTACGAGCAGTACTTC
CASSYLGNYEQYF
>NA|NA|TRBJ1-2|TRBV28
TGTGCCAGCAGTCCCCCCGACAGGTCTATTGGAGGCTACACCTTC
CASSPPDRSIGGYTF
>TRBD2|NA|TRBJ2-2|TRBV7-8
TGTGCCAGCAGCTTAGTTAGCGGGGGGGCTACCGGGGAGCTGTTTTTT
CASSLVSGGATGELFF
>TRBD1|NA|TRBJ2-7|TRBV5-1
TGCGCCAGCAGCCCACGGACAGGTAGCTCCTACGAGCAGTACTTC
CASSPRTGSSYEQYF
>NA|NA|TRBJ1-2|TRBV6-2/TRBV6-3
TGTGCCAGCAGTTACGGAGGGGCCTATGGCTACACCTTC
CASSYGGAYGYTF
>NA|NA|TRBJ1-4|TRBV3-1/TRBV3-2
TGTGCCAGCAGCACAGAGGGAGGTAATGAAAAACTGTTTTTT
CASSTEGGNEKLFF
>TRBD1|NA|TRBJ1-5|TRBV7-9
TGTGCCAGCAGCTCCCGGGACAGGGGTCGCAATCAGCCCCAGCATTTT
CASSSRDRGRNQPQHF
>TRBD1|few|TRBJ2-7|TRBV10-3
TGTGCCATCGGCCAGGGGGTAGCTTCCTACGAGCAGTACTTC
CAIGQGVASYEQYF
>TRBD1|NA|TRBJ1-5|TRBV19
TGTGCCAGTAGTACCTCGAGGGGACAGGGGACGACAAAGAGCAATCAGCCCCAGCATTTT
CASSTSRGQGTTKSNQPQHF
>TRBD2|NA|TRBJ2-5|TRBV5-1
TGCGCCAGCAGCACCCCGGGACTAGCGTCTCCGCTCACATCCCAAGAGACCCAGTACTTC
CASSTPGLASPLTSQETQYF
>NA|NA|TRBJ1-5|TRBV19
TGTGCCAGTAGACGGGAGGGACGGAGCAATCAGCCCCAGCATTTT
CASRREGRSNQPQHF
>TRBD2|NA|TRBJ2-7|TRBV6-6
TGTGCCAGCAGTCGGACTAGCGGGGGATACGAGCAGTACTTC
CASSRTSGGYEQYF
>TRBD1|few|TRBJ1-6|TRBV18
TGTGCCAGCTCATACGGGCGACAGGGAATCCCCCTCCACTTT
CASSYGRQGIPLHF
>NA|NA|TRBJ2-5|TRBV29-1
TGCAGCGTTGCTGTGGGGGCAGGTCAAGAGACCCAGTACTTC
CSVAVGAGQETQYF
>TRBD1|NA|TRBJ2-1|TRBV7-3
TGTGCCAGCAGCTTAACTCGGGACAGGGGCAATGAGCAGTTCTTC
CASSLTRDRGNEQFF
>TRBD2|NA|TRBJ2-1|TRBV27
TGTGCCAGCAGTTTCACCGGGGGACTAGCCCCCTTAGGTGAGCAGTTCTTC
CASSFTGGLAPLGEQFF
>NA|NA|TRBJ2-5|TRBV20-1
TGCAGTGCCGGGGTTGAGACCCAGTACTTC
CSAGVETQYF
>NA|NA|TRBJ2-5|TRBV27
TGTGCCAGCAGTTTGGTAGGTGGGGAGACCCAGTACTTC
CASSLVGGETQYF
>NA|NA|TRBJ2-7|TRBV24-1
TGTGCCACCAGTGATTCGGGCGTCTACGAGCAGTACTTC
CATSDSGVYEQYF
>NA|NA|TRBJ2-7|TRBV6-8
TGTGCCAGCAGCGACCCGGGACCCAACCTGGACGAGCAGTACTTC
CASSDPGPNLDEQYF
>NA|few|TRBJ1-6|TRBV7-9
TGTGCCAGCAGCCCGGGGAAGGGTTGGCCTCTAACCGGGGTTAAACCCCTCCACTTT
CASSPGKGWPLTGVKPLHF
>TRBD1|NA|TRBJ1-1|TRBV5-6
TGTGCCAGCAGCGCGGACAGGATTGAAGCTTTCTTT
CASSADRIEAFF
>TRBD1|once|TRBJ1-5|TRBV6-4
TGTGCCAGCAGTCGGACAGGGGGTCAGCCCCAGCATTTT
CASSRTGGQPQHF
>NA|few|TRBJ2-3|TRBV27
TGTGCCAGCAGTCCCCGGGACTCCTTTTATCACGATACGCAGTATTTT
CASSPRDSFYHDTQYF
>NA|few|TRBJ1-1|TRBV5-1
TGCGCCAGCAGCTTGAGGGGGATCGGTCCCGGGAACACTGAAGCTTTCTTT
CASSLRGIGPGNTEAFF
>NA|NA|TRBJ1-1|TRBV5-4
TGTGCCAGCACCCGGGGGAACACTGAAGCTTTCTTT
CASTRGNTEAFF
>NA|NA|TRBJ1-5|TRBV7-6
TGTGCCAGCAGCTTGGATTATGGTCAGCCCCAGCATTTT
CASSLDYGQPQHF
>NA|once|TRBJ1-1|TRBV7-3
TGTGCCAGCAGCTTAGGATCTACAGTTACTGAAGCTTTCTTT
CASSLGSTVTEAFF